This T cell receptor (beta chain) was captured by sequencing in a study of blood T cell repertoires in COVID-19. Method: immunoSEQ multiplex PCR; TCRdb's copy keeps in-frame clones and lacks some. This sample has more than 200,000 clones, with about 87% found just once. The sequence came from a man between 65 and 79 years old with acute or convalescent COVID-19. The sequencing input was peripheral blood.

The DNA for the CDR3 is TGTGCCAGCAGCGCGAGCCAAGGGGGAGGGTCTGGCTACACCTTC. Amino acids: CASSASQGGGSGYTF. The chain couples TRBV9 to TRBJ1-2; weak D call: TRBD1 (6 bases). Trimming took off 3 bases at V and 7 bases at J, with 19 bases between the two ends. Per the germline V gene, CDR1 is SGDLS and CDR2 is YYNGEE. The CDR3 is 15 amino acids.